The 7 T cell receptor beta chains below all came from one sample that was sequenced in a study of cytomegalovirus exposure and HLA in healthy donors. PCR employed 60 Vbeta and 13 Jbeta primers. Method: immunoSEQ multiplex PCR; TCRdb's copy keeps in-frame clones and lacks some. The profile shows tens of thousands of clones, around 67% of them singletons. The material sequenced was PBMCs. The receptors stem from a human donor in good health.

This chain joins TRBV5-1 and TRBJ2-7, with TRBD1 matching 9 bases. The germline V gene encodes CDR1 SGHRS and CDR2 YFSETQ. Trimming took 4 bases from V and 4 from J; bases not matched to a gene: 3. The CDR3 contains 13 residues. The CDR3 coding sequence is TGCGCCAGCAGCCGTGGGACAGGGTACGAGCAGTACTTC. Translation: CASSRGTGYEQYF.

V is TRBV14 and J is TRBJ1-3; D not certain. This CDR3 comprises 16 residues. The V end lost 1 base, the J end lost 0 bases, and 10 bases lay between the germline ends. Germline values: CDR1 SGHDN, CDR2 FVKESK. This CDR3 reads CASSQVGSRSGNTIYF. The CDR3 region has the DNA TGTGCCAGCAGCCAAGTCGGTTCCCGCTCTGGAAACACCATATATTTT.

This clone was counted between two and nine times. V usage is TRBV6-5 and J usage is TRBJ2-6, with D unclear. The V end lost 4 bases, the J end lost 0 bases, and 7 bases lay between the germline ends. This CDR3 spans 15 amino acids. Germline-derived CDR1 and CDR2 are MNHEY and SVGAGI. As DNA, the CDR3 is TGTGCCAGCAGTTTAGGAGACTCTGGGGCCAACGTCCTGACTTTC. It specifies CASSLGDSGANVLTF.

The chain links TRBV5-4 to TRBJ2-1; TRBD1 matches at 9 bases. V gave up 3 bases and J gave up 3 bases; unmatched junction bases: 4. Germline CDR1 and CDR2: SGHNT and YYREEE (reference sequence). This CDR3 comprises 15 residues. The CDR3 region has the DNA TGTGCCAGCAGCTCGGGACAGGGCTTCTACAATGAGCAGTTCTTC. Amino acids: CASSSGQGFYNEQFF. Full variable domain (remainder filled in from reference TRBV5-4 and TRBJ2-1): ETGVTQSPTHLIKTRGQQVTLRCSSQSGHNTVSWYQQALGQGPQFIFQYYREEENGRGNFPPRFSGLQFPNYSSELNVNALELDDSALYLCASSSGQGFYNEQFFGPGTRLTVL.

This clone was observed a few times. Here the CDR3 DNA reads TGTGCCAGCAGCGCCCAGACAGGCGGCAATTCACCCCTCCACTTT. Protein product: CASSAQTGGNSPLHF. The V gene is TRBV7-6, the J gene TRBJ1-6; perhaps TRBD1 as D (6 bases). The CDR3 sequence is 15 residues long. Germline values: CDR1 SGHVS, CDR2 FNYEAQ. With 5 bases removed from V and 7 bases from J, the gap between germline ends came to 15 bases.

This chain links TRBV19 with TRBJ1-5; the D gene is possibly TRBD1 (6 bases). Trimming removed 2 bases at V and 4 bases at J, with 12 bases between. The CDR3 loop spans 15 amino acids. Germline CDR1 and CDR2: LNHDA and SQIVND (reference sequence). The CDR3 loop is CASSITDSANQPQHF. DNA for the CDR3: TGTGCCAGTAGTATAACGGACAGCGCTAATCAGCCCCAGCATTTT. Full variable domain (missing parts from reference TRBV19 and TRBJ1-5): DGGITQSPKYLFRKEGQNVTLSCEQNLNHDAMYWYRQDPGQGLRLIYYSQIVNDFQKGDIAEGYSVSREKKESFPLTVTSAQKNPTAFYLCASSITDSANQPQHFGDGTRLSIL.

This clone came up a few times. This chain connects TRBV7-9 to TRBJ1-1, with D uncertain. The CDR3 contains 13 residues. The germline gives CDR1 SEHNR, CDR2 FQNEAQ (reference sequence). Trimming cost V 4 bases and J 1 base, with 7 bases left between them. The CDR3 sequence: CASSSQANTEAFF. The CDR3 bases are TGTGCCAGCAGCTCCCAGGCGAACACTGAAGCTTTCTTT.